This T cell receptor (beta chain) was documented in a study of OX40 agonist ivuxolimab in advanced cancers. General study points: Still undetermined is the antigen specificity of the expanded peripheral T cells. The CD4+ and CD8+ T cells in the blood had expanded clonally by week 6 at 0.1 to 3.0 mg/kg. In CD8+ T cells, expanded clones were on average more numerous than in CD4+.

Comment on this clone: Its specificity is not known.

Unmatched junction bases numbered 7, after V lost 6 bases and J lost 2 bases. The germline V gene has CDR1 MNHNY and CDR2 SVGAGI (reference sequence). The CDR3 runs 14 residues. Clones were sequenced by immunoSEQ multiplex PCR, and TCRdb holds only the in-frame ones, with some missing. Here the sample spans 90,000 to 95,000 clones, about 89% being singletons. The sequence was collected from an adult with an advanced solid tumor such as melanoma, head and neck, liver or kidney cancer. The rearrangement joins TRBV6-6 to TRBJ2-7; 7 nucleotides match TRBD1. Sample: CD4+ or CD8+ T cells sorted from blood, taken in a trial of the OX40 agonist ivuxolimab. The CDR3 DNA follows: TGTGCCAGCAGCCGAACCGACAGGGCCTACGAGCAGTACGTC. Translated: CASSRTDRAYEQYV.